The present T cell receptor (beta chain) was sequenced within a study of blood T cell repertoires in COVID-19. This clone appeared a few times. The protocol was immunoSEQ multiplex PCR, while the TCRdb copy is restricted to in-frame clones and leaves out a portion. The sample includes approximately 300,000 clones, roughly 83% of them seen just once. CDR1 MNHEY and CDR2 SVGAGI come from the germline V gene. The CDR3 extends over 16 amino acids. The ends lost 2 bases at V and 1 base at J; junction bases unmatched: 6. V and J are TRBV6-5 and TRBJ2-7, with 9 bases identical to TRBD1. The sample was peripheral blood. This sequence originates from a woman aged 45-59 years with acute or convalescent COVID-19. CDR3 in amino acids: CASSYTAGQGSYEQYF. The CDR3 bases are TGTGCCAGCAGTTACACCGCGGGACAGGGTTCCTACGAGCAGTACTTC.